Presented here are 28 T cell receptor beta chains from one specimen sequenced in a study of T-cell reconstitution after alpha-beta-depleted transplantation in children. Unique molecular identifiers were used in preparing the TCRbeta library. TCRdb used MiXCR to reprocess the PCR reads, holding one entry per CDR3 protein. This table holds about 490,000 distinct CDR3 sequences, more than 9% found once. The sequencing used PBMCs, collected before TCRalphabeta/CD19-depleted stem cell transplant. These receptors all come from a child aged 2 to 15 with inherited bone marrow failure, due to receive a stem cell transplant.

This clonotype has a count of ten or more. The CDR3 loop reads CASSLGSGPYGYTF. The CDR3 nucleotides read TGCGCCAGCAGCTTGGGCAGCGGACCCTATGGCTACACCTTC. V gene TRBV5-1 combines with J gene TRBJ1-2, with unresolved D. CDR3 length: 14 residues. Trimming removed 0 bases at V and 4 bases at J, with 10 bases between. CDR1 is SGHRS and CDR2 is YFSETQ in the germline V gene.

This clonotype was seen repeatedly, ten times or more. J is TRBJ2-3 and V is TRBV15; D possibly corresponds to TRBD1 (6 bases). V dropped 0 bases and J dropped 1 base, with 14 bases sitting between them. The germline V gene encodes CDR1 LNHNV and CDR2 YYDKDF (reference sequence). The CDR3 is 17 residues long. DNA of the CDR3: TGTGCCACCAGCAGAGATAAAGGGGGTCGGGGCACAGATACGCAGTATTTT. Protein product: CATSRDKGGRGTDTQYF.

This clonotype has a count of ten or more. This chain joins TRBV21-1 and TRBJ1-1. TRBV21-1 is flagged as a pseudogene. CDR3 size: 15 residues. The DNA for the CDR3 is TGTGCCAGCAGCAAGTGGAGAGAGCCGAACGCTGAAGCTTTCTTT. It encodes CASSKWREPNAEAFF.

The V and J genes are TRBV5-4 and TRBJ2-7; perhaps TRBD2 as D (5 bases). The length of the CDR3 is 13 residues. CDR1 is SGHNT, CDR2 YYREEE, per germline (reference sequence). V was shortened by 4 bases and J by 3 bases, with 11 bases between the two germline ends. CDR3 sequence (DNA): TGTGCCAGCAGCACCGGGGTACACTACGAGCAGTACTTC. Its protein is CASSTGVHYEQYF.

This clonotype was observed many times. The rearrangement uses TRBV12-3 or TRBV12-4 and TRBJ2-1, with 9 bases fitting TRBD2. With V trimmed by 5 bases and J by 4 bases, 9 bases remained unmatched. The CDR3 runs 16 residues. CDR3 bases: TGTGCCAGCAGTCAGATTAGCGGGAGAGGTTACAATGAGCAGTTCTTC. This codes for CASSQISGRGYNEQFF.

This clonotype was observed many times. The CDR3 loop is CASSQGRDRDQYGYTF. The DNA of the CDR3 is TGCGCCAGCAGCCAAGGCCGGGACAGGGACCAATATGGCTACACCTTC. The V and J genes are TRBV4-3 and TRBJ1-2; 9 bases fit TRBD1. CDR3 length: 16 residues. V dropped 1 base and J dropped 5; count of bases not matched to a gene: 8. Germline V gene lookup returns CDR1 LGHNA and CDR2 YSLEER.

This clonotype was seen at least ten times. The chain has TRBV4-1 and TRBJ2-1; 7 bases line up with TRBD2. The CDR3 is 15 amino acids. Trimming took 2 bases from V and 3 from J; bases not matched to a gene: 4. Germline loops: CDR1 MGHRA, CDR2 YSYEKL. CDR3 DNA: TGCGCCAGCAGCCAACCTAGCGGAGACTACAATGAGCAGTTCTTC. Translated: CASSQPSGDYNEQFF.

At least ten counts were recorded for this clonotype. CDR3 protein: CASSLWTEGYGYTF. CDR3 nucleotides: TGTGCCAGCAGTTTATGGACGGAGGGCTATGGCTACACCTTC. V gene TRBV28 combines with J gene TRBJ1-2; D is ambiguous. In germline, CDR1 is MDHEN, CDR2 SYDVKM. V gave up 0 bases and J gave up 4 bases, with 9 bases separating them. CDR3 length: 14 amino acids.

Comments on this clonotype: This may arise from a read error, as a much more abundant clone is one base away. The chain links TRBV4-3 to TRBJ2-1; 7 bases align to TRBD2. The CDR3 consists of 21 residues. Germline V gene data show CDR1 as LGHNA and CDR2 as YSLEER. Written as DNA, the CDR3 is TGCGCCATCAGCCAAGTTGTGGGGGGAGGGCCAACTTCGAGCTCCTACAATGAGCAGTTCTTC. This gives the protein CAISQVVGGGPTSSSYNEQFF.

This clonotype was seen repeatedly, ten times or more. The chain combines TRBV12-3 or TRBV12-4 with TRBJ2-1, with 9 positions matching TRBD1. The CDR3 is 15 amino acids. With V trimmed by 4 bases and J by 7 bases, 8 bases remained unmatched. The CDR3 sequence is CASSYWGTGKNEQFF. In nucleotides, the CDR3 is TGTGCCAGCAGTTATTGGGGGACAGGGAAAAATGAGCAGTTCTTC.

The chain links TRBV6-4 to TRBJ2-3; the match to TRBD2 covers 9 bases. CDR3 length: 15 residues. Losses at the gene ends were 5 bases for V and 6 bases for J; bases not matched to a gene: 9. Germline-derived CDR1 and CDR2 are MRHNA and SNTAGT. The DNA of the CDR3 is TGTGCCAGCAGTTCTAGCGGGACGGGTGGCGATACGCAGTATTTT. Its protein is CASSSSGTGGDTQYF.

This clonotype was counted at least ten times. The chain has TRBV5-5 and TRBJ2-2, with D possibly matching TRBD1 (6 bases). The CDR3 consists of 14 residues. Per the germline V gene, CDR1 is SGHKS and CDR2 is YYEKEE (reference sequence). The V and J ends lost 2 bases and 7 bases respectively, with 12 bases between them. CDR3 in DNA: TGTGCCAGCAGCTTCTACAGGGTTGACGGGGAGCTGTTTTTT. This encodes CASSFYRVDGELFF.

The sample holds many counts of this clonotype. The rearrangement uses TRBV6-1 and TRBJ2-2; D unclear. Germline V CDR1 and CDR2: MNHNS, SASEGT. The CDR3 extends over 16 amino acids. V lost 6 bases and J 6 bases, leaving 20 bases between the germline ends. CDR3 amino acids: CASRFLVTLTSGELFF. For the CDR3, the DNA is TGTGCCAGCAGGTTCCTAGTTACCCTAACCTCCGGGGAGCTGTTTTTT.

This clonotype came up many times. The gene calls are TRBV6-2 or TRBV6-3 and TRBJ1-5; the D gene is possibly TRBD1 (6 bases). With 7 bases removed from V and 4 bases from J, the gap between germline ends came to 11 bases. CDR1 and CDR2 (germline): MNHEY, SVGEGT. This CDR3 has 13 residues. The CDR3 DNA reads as TGTGCCAGCAATTTACAGGGAAATCAGCCCCAGCATTTT. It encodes CASNLQGNQPQHF.

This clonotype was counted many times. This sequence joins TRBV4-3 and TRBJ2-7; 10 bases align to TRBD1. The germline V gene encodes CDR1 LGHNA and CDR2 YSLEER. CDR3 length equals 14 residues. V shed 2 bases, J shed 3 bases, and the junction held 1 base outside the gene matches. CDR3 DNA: TGCGCCAGCAGCCAACGGGACAGGGGCTACGAGCAGTACTTC. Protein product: CASSQRDRGYEQYF.

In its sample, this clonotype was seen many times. In DNA form, the CDR3 reads TGTGCCAGCCTCCCAGCGTCGAATGAGCAGTTCTTC. It encodes CASLPASNEQFF. V usage is TRBV2 and J usage is TRBJ2-1; the D is unclear. This CDR3 contains 12 residues. Germline assignment: CDR1 SNHLY and CDR2 FYNNEI. V was shortened by 8 bases and J by 7 bases, with 12 bases between the two germline ends.

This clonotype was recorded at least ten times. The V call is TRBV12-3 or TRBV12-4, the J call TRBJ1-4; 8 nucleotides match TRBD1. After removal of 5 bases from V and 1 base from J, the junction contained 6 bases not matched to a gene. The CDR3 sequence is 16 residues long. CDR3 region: CASSQDREGTNEKLFF. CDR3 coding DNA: TGTGCCAGCAGTCAGGACAGGGAGGGAACTAATGAAAAACTGTTTTTT.

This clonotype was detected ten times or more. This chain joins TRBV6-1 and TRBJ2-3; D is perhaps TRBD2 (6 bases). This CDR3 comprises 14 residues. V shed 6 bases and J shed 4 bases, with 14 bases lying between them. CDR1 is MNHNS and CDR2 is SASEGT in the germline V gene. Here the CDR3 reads CASSPLAGPDTQYF. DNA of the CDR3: TGTGCCAGCAGCCCCCTCGCGGGACCAGATACGCAGTATTTT.

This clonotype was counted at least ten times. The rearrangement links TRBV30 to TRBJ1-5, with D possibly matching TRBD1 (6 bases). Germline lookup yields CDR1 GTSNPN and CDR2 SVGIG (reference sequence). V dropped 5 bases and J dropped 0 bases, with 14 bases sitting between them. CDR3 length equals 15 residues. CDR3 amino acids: CAWGRGGYSNQPQHF. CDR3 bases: TGTGCCTGGGGAAGAGGGGGGTATAGCAATCAGCCCCAGCATTTT.

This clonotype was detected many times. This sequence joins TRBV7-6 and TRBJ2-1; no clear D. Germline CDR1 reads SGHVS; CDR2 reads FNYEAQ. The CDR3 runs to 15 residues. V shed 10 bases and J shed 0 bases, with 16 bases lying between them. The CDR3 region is CATSHGYSSYNEQFF. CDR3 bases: TGTGCCACCTCACACGGTTACAGCTCCTACAATGAGCAGTTCTTC.

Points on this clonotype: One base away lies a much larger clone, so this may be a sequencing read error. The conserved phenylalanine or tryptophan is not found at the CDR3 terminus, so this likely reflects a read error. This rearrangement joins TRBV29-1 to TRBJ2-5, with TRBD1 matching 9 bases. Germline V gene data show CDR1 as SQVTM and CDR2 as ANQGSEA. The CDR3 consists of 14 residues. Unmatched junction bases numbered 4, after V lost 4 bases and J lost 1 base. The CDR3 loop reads CSVAPGQGQETQYC. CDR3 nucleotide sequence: TGCAGCGTTGCCCCGGGACAGGGCCAAGAGACCCAGTACTGC.

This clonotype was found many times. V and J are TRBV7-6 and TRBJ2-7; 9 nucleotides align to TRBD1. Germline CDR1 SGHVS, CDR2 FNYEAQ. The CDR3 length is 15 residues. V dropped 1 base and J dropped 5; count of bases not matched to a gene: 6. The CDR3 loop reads CASSLEGQGLNEQYF. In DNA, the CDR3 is TGTGCCAGCAGCTTAGAGGGACAGGGTTTAAACGAGCAGTACTTC.

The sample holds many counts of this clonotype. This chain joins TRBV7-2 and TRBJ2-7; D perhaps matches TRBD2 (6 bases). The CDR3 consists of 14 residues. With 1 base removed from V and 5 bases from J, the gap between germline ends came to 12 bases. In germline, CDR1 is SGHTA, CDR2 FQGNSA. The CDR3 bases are TGTGCCAGCAGCTTAGAGCGGGCGTCCCACGAGCAGTACTTC. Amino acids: CASSLERASHEQYF.

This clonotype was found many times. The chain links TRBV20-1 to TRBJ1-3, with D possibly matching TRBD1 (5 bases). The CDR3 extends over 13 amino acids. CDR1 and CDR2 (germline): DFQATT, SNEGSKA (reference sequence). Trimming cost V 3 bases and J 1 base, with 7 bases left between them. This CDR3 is CSARWGSGNTIYF. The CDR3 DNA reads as TGCAGTGCTAGGTGGGGGTCTGGAAACACCATATATTTT.

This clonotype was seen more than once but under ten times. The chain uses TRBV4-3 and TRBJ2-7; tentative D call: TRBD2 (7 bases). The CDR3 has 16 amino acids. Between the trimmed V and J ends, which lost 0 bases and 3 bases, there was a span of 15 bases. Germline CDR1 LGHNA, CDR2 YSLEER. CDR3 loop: CASSQERGGWVYEQYF. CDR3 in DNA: TGCGCCAGCAGCCAAGAGAGGGGGGGGTGGGTCTACGAGCAGTACTTC.

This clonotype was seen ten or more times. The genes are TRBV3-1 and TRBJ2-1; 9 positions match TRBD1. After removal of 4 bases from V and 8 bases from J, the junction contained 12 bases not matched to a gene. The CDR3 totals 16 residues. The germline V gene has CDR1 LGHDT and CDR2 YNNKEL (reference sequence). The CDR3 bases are TGTGCCAGCAGCCTCCGGTGGACAGGGGTAAAATATGAGCAGTTCTTC. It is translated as CASSLRWTGVKYEQFF.

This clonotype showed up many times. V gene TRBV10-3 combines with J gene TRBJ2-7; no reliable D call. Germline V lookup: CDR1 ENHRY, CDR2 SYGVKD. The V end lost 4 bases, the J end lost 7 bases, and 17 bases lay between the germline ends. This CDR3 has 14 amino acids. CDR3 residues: CAISVESLMSEQYF. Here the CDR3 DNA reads TGTGCCATCAGTGTGGAATCACTGATGTCGGAGCAGTACTTC.

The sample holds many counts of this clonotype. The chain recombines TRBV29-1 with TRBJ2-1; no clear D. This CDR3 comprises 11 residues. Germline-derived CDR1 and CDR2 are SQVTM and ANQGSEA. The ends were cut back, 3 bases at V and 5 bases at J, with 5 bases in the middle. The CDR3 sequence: CSVDEHNEQFF. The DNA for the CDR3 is TGCAGCGTTGACGAACACAATGAGCAGTTCTTC.